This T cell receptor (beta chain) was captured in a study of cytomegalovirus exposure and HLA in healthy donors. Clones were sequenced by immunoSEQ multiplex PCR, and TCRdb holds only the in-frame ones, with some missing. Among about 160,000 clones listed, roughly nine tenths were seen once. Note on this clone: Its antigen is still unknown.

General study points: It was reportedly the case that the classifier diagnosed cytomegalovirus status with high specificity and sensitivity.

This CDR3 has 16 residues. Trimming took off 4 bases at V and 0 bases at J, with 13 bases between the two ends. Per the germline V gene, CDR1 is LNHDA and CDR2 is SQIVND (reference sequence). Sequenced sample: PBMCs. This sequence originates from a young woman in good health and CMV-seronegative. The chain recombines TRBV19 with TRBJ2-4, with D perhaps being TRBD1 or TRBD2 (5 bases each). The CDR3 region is CASSTQGVLAKNIQYF. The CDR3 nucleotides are TGTGCCAGTAGTACCCAGGGAGTTCTAGCCAAAAACATTCAGTACTTC.